The clone carrying this T cell receptor beta chain occurred a few times. The antigen remains unidentified. The data are from a study of chemoradiotherapy in HPV16-positive cancers. Study overall: Candidate HPV-specific clones and shared TCR motifs came from a couple of HPV16-positive patients.

In germline, CDR1 is SGHDT, CDR2 YYEEEE. Trimming shortened V by 3 bases and J by 2 bases, and 9 bases separated the two germline ends. The CDR3 runs 13 residues. Notes on the study in general: Candidate HPV-specific clones and E7-related TCR motifs grew in tumor during treatment.

The method was immunoSEQ multiplex PCR; TCRdb's version includes in-frame clones alone and lacks a portion of them. The repertoire consists of 15,000 or so clones, with approximately 71% occurring once and the leading ten covering roughly 20%. Specimen collection occurred from a patient who underwent chemoradiotherapy. This receptor was taken from a human donor with HPV-associated anogenital cancer. V and J are TRBV5-6 and TRBJ2-7, with D hard to call. CDR3 residues: CASSYRDTYEQYF. As DNA, the CDR3 is TGTGCCAGCAGCTATCGCGACACCTACGAGCAGTACTTC.